This TCR beta chain was profiled in a study of blood T cell repertoires in COVID-19. Study in general: COVID-19 samples from acute and convalescent phases originated in the United States, Italy and Spain. T cells, B-cell-depleted T cells, or PBMCs provided the cDNA or gDNA that served as material.

Germline V CDR1 and CDR2: SEHNR, FQNEAQ (reference sequence). This CDR3 is 15 amino acids long. The V segment lost 5 bases and the J segment 6 bases; nucleotides outside the gene matches: 11. How the authors handled the data: The assay estimated nucleated cells by amplifying reference gene primers. Repertoires were generated with immunoSEQ multiplex PCR, while TCRdb's copy carries only in-frame clones and drops some. V, J and clone size were drawn from that table, and D and trimming were deduced from the DNA. The sample carries some 67,000 clones, roughly 88% recorded once. The sequence came from a woman aged 60-70 years with acute or convalescent COVID-19. The sequenced sample consisted of peripheral blood. The rearrangement links TRBV7-9 to TRBJ1-2; 8 positions match TRBD1. DNA for the CDR3: TGTGCCAGCAGCGCCCACGGGACAGGCAACCATGGCTACACCTTC. This translates into CASSAHGTGNHGYTF. The variable domain in full, completed from reference TRBV7-9 and TRBJ1-2, reads DTGVSQNPRHKITKRGQNVTFRCDPISEHNRLYWYRQTLGQGPEFLTYFQNEAQLEKSRLLSDRFSAERPKGSFSTLEIQRTEQGDSAMYLCASSAHGTGNHGYTFGSGTRLTVV.